This T cell receptor beta chain was documented in a study of T cells in Graves' hyperthyroidism and ophthalmopathy. This CDR3 has 14 residues. Deletions cut 4 bases from V and 5 bases from J, with 12 bases between. Exclusion of a patient resulted from uncontrolled infection, other autoimmune disease, pregnancy or lactation. This clonotype has ten or more counts. The antigen remains undetermined. It was RNA transcripts that yielded the amplified TCR beta CDR3 regions. A first-round RT-PCR of the TCR CDR3 used the HTBI primer set. Each CDR3 protein gets one entry after TCRdb re-called the multiplex PCR reads with MiXCR. The sample holds some 570,000 distinct CDR3 sequences, approximately 15% seen once. Findings of the study overall: Also found in blood were most expanded thyroid clonotypes above 0.001. A 13 V-J signature model discriminated ophthalmopathy versus stable hyperthyroidism.

This clonotype originated in a woman between 18 and 30 years old with Graves' ophthalmopathy. The chain carries TRBV12-3 or TRBV12-4 and TRBJ2-1; D is possibly TRBD2 (6 bases). Sequences were obtained from blood. The CDR3 DNA reads TGTGCCAGCAGTTCTCTAGCGAGAAACAATGAGCAGTTCTTC. Its protein is CASSSLARNNEQFF.